A single sample gave rise to the 20 T cell receptor beta chains below, sequenced in a study of human T cells and chemical hapten exposure. TCRdb re-derived calls from the RACE reads in MiXCR, one entry per CDR3 protein. The sample shows more than 250,000 distinct CDR3 sequences, 7.5% to 9% of them seen only once. As for time point: pre-sensitization, week 0. Treatment denoted: therapeutic diphenylcyclopropenone sensitization with weekly scalp DPC. Sequencing was performed on whole blood, taken in connection with sensitization to the hapten diphenylcyclopropenone (DPC). The origin of the receptors is a woman aged 40 to 55 with alopecia areata. Some clones in this sample may be carry-over from other donors' samples.

In this sample, this clonotype turned up many times. V is TRBV6-5 and J is TRBJ2-2; maybe TRBD1 (5 bases). Germline V gene lookup returns CDR1 MNHEY and CDR2 SVGAGI. This CDR3 has 14 residues. V was clipped by 6 bases and J by 6 bases, with 14 bases between them. CDR3 bases: TGTGCCAGCAGGACTGACAGTGAGGCCGGGGAGCTGTTTTTT. Residues: CASRTDSEAGELFF.

This clonotype was observed a few times. This chain links TRBV7-9 with TRBJ2-1, with D perhaps matching TRBD1 (6 bases). The CDR3 is made up of 15 amino acids. Trimming shortened V by 3 bases and J by 2 bases, and 11 bases separated the two germline ends. From germline, CDR1 is SEHNR and CDR2 FQNEAQ (reference sequence). The CDR3 DNA reads TGTGCCAGCAGCTTTCCTGGGACAACCTACAATGAGCAGTTCTTC. The encoded protein is CASSFPGTTYNEQFF. The full variable domain, completed using reference TRBV7-9 and TRBJ2-1, is DTGVSQNPRHKITKRGQNVTFRCDPISEHNRLYWYRQTLGQGPEFLTYFQNEAQLEKSRLLSDRFSAERPKGSFSTLEIQRTEQGDSAMYLCASSFPGTTYNEQFFGPGTRLTVL.

This clonotype was observed many times. V usage is TRBV20-1 and J usage is TRBJ1-4; D remains ambiguous. V gave up 5 bases and J gave up 4 bases, with 5 bases separating them. This CDR3 is 11 amino acids long. CDR1 is DFQATT and CDR2 is SNEGSKA in the germline V gene (reference sequence). The CDR3, as DNA: TGCAGTGCTTACCGTAATGAAAAACTGTTTTTT. Encoded protein: CSAYRNEKLFF.

This clonotype was found a few times. The gene calls are TRBV28 and TRBJ2-7; D is possibly TRBD2 (5 bases). Germline V gives CDR1 MDHEN, CDR2 SYDVKM. Trimming shortened V by 7 bases and J by 2 bases, and 12 bases separated the two germline ends. This CDR3 has 13 residues. The CDR3 DNA reads TGTGCCAGCAAATCCGGGGTACCCTACGAGCAGTACTTC. Its translation: CASKSGVPYEQYF.

Only a few counts were recorded for this clonotype. This chain links TRBV4-1 with TRBJ1-3; D is unclear. Germline assignment: CDR1 MGHRA and CDR2 YSYEKL. This CDR3 spans 13 amino acids. Trimming left V 1 base short and J 4 bases short, with 5 bases between. The DNA for the CDR3 is TGCGCCAGCAGCCAAGTTACAGGAAACACCATATATTTT. Protein: CASSQVTGNTIYF.

This clonotype has just a few counts. The genes are TRBV27 and TRBJ2-7; TRBD1 matches 7 bases. V trimming: 6 bases; J trimming: 4 bases; junction bases outside the gene matches: 9. The CDR3 is 14 amino acids. The V gene's germline CDR1 is MNHEY and CDR2 SMNVEV (reference sequence). CDR3 coding DNA: TGTGCCAGCAGATCCCTATGGGGACAGTACGAGCAGTACTTC. Amino acid sequence: CASRSLWGQYEQYF.

This chain links TRBV7-6 with TRBJ1-1; D is undetermined. The germline V and J ends were trimmed by 3 bases and 4 bases, with 9 bases remaining between them. This CDR3 contains 13 residues. Germline V gene lookup returns CDR1 SGHVS and CDR2 FNYEAQ. The CDR3 DNA follows: TGTGCCAGCAGCTTCGAAGGGAGCACTGAAGCTTTCTTT. This codes for CASSFEGSTEAFF.

This clonotype was seen ten or more times. The chain recombines TRBV29-1 with TRBJ1-3; the D is unclear. The CDR3 sequence is 13 residues long. V dropped 4 bases and J dropped 3 bases, with 10 bases sitting between them. The germline gives CDR1 SQVTM, CDR2 ANQGSEA. The CDR3 nucleotides are TGCAGCGTTGGGTTAATGGGTGGAAACACCATATATTTT. Translation: CSVGLMGGNTIYF.

The chain combines TRBV7-2 with TRBJ2-3; 7 bases match TRBD2. The CDR3 is made up of 15 amino acids. The V gene end was trimmed by 2 bases and the J gene end by 4 bases; junction bases not matched to a gene: 6. Germline CDR1 SGHTA, CDR2 FQGNSA. The CDR3 region is CASSLIAGVPDTQYF. As DNA, the CDR3 is TGTGCCAGCAGCTTAATTGCGGGAGTACCAGATACGCAGTATTTT.

This clonotype showed up just a few times. The chain is built from TRBV20-1 and TRBJ2-3; 9 bases align to TRBD2. Germline values: CDR1 DFQATT, CDR2 SNEGSKA (reference sequence). The junction had 2 bases not matched to a gene; V was cut back by 4 bases and J by 3 bases. The CDR3 runs to 13 residues. CDR3 region: CSAISGRTDTQYF. DNA for the CDR3: TGCAGTGCTATAAGCGGGAGGACAGATACGCAGTATTTT.

V usage is TRBV7-2 and J usage is TRBJ1-1; 9 bases are a match to TRBD1. CDR3 length: 16 amino acids. Germline trimming cut 0 bases from V and 1 base from J; bases unmatched to any gene: 3. In germline, CDR1 is SGHTA, CDR2 FQGNSA. The CDR3 region has the DNA TGTGCCAGCAGCTTAGCATGGGGACAGGGGAACACTGAAGCTTTCTTT. Translated, it gives CASSLAWGQGNTEAFF.

This clonotype was recorded at least ten times. The chain employs TRBV12-3 or TRBV12-4 and TRBJ1-1, with D hard to call. The CDR3 loop spans 11 amino acids. Trimming shortened V by 5 bases and J by 5 bases, and 6 bases separated the two germline ends. This chain's CDR3 is CASSQETEAFF. The CDR3 nucleotides read TGTGCCAGCAGTCAGGAGACTGAAGCTTTCTTT.

This chain links TRBV7-8 with TRBJ2-2; D is undetermined. V was clipped by 1 base and J by 14 bases, with 14 bases between them. This CDR3 has 13 amino acids. Germline lookup yields CDR1 SGHVS and CDR2 FQNEAQ. This CDR3 is CASSLDRDGFLFF. The CDR3 nucleotides read TGTGCCAGCAGCTTAGACCGCGACGGCTTCCTGTTTTTT.

This clonotype was detected a few times. The V call is TRBV28, the J call TRBJ2-3, with TRBD1 matching over 7 bases. V lost 6 bases to trimming and J lost 0 bases; unmatched junction nucleotides: 6. Germline CDR1 is MDHEN and CDR2 is SYDVKM. The CDR3 has 15 residues. The CDR3 coding sequence is TGTGCCAGCAGCCAAGGGGGACAGAGCACAGATACGCAGTATTTT. Translation: CASSQGGQSTDTQYF.

In this sample, this clonotype turned up many times. V gene TRBV28 combines with J gene TRBJ2-5, with D perhaps TRBD1 (5 bases). The V and J ends lost 3 bases and 1 base respectively, with 12 bases between them. This CDR3 contains 15 residues. The germline V gene encodes CDR1 MDHEN and CDR2 SYDVKM. CDR3 loop: CASSFKGAFQETQYF. The CDR3 bases are TGTGCCAGCAGTTTCAAAGGGGCCTTCCAAGAGACCCAGTACTTC.

This clonotype was seen ten or more times. The chain links TRBV7-2 to TRBJ2-3; TRBD1 or TRBD2 may be the D gene (7 bases each). Germline assignment: CDR1 SGHTA and CDR2 FQGNSA. The CDR3 extends over 14 amino acids. The V and J ends lost 2 bases and 4 bases respectively, with 10 bases between them. CDR3 region: CASSLQGGADTQYF. As DNA, the CDR3 is TGTGCCAGCAGCTTACAGGGGGGGGCAGATACGCAGTATTTT.

The sample holds many counts of this clonotype. The chain is built from TRBV10-3 and TRBJ2-6; perhaps TRBD2 as D (8 bases). This CDR3 spans 15 amino acids. CDR1 and CDR2 from the germline V gene are ENHRY and SYGVKD. V was trimmed by 8 bases and J by 8 bases, leaving 19 bases between them. CDR3 loop: CAISSGGGMSNVLTF. DNA of the CDR3: TGTGCCATCTCGTCGGGAGGGGGCATGTCCAACGTCCTGACTTTC.

The rearrangement joins TRBV6-6 to TRBJ1-6; a possible D gene is TRBD1 (5 bases). V lost 5 bases and J lost 14, with 16 bases in between. Germline V lookup: CDR1 MNHNY, CDR2 SVGAGI (reference sequence). The CDR3 length is 13 residues. The CDR3 DNA is TGTGCCAGCAGTGCGGGACCCCTGGGTTCCCTCCACTTT. Its protein is CASSAGPLGSLHF.

This clonotype was seen a handful of times. The chain carries TRBV11-2 and TRBJ2-3; 7 bases map to TRBD1. CDR1 is SGHAT and CDR2 is FQNNGV in the germline V gene. J lost 1 base, V lost 4 bases, and 5 bases had no gene match. CDR3 length: 15 residues. The CDR3 is CASSSWDRGTDTQYF. The CDR3 region has the DNA TGTGCCAGCAGCTCCTGGGACAGAGGCACAGATACGCAGTATTTT.

Only a few counts were recorded for this clonotype. The chain combines TRBV29-1 with TRBJ2-2; D is possibly TRBD1 (6 bases). This CDR3 region has 15 residues. Germline assignment: CDR1 SQVTM and CDR2 ANQGSEA. V lost 7 bases to trimming and J lost 0 bases, with 15 bases between them. The CDR3 bases are TGCAGCGCCACCCGGTCAGGGGCGAACACCGGGGAGCTGTTTTTT. Its translation: CSATRSGANTGELFF.